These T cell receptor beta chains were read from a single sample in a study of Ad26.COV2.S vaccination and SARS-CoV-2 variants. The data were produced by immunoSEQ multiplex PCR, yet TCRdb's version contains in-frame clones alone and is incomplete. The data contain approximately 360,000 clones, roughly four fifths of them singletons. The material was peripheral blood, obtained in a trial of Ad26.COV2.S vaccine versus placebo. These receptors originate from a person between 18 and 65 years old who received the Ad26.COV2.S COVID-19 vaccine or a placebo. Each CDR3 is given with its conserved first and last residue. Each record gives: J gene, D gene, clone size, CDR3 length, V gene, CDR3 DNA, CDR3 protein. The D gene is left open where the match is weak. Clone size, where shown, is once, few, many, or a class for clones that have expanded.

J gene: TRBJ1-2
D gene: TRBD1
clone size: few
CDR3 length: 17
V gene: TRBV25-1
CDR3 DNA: TGTGCCAGCAGTGAATATCACAGGGGGCGATCTAACTATGGCTACACCTTC
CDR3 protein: CASSEYHRGRSNYGYTF

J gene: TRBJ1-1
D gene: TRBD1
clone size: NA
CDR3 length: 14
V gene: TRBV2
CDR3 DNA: TGTGCCAGCAGTGACAGGGGGGGGAACACTGAAGCTTTCTTT
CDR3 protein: CASSDRGGNTEAFF

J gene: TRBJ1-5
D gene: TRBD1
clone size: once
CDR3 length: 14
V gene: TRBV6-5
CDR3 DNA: TGTGCCAGCAGTCCCGGGACAGTGCTTCAGCCCCAGCATTTT
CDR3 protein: CASSPGTVLQPQHF

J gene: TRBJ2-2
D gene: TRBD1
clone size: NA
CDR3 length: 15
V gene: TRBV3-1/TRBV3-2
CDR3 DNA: TGTGCCAGCAGCCTCCGGGACAGGGGAACCGGGGAGCTGTTTTTT
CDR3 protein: CASSLRDRGTGELFF

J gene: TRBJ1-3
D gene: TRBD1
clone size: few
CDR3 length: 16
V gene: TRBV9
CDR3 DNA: TGTGCCAGCGCTCGACAGGGGGCCTTCTCTGGAAACACCATATATTTT
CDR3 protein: CASARQGAFSGNTIYF

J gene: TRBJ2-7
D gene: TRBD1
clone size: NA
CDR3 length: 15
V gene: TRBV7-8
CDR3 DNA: TGTGCCAGCAGCTTCCCCGGGACAGGGTCGTACGAGCAGTACTTC
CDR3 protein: CASSFPGTGSYEQYF

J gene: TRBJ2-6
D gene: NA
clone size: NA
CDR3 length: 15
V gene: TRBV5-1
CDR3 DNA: TGCGCCAGCAGCTTACCAACAGATGGGGCCAACGTCCTGACTTTC
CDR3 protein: CASSLPTDGANVLTF

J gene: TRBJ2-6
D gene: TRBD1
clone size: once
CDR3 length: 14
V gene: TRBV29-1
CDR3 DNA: TGCAGCGTACAACAGGGGGTCGGGGCCAACGTCCTGACTTTC
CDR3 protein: CSVQQGVGANVLTF

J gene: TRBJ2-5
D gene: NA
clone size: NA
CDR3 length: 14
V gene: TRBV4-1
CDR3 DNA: TGCGCCAGCAGCCCTCGCGGAGGGGGAGAGACCCAGTACTTC
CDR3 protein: CASSPRGGGETQYF

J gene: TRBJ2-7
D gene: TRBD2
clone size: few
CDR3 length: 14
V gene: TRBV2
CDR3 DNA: TGTGCCAGCCACCCCGCTAGCGGCACCTACGAGCAGTACTTC
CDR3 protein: CASHPASGTYEQYF

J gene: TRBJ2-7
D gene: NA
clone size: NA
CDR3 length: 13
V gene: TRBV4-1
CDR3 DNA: TGCGCCAGCAGCCCGACCGGCCGGGGGCAAACGTACTTC
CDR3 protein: CASSPTGRGQTYF

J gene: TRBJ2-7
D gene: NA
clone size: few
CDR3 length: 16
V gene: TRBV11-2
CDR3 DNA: TGTGCCAGCAGCTCAAACCCTACAGCGTTCAACTACGAGCAGTACTTC
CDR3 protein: CASSSNPTAFNYEQYF

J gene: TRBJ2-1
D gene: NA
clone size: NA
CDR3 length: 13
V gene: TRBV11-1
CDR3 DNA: TGTGCCAGCAGCCTCACCCCCTACAATGAGCAGTTCTTC
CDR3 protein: CASSLTPYNEQFF

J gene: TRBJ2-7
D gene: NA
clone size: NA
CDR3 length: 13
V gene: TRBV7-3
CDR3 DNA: TGTGCCAGCAGCTTTGGAGGGTCCTACGAGCAGTACTTC
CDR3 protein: CASSFGGSYEQYF

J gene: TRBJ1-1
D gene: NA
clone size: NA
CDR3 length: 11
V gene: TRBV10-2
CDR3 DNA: TGCGCCAGCAGTCTGGGGACTGAAGCTTTCTTT
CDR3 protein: CASSLGTEAFF

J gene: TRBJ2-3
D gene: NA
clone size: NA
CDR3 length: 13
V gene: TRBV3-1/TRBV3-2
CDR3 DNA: TGTGCCAGCAGCCGAATTTGGACAGATACGCAGTATTTT
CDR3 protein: CASSRIWTDTQYF

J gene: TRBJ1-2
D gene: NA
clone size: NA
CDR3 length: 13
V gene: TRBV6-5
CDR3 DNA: TGTGCCAGCGCCCGACGGCCAGACTATGGCTACACCTTC
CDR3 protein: CASARRPDYGYTF

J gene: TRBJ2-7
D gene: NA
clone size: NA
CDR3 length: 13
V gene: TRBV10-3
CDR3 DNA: TGTGCCATCAGTCCGGGACACCCCTACGAGCAGTACTTC
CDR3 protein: CAISPGHPYEQYF

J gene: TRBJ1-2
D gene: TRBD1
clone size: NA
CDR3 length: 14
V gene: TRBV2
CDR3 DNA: TGTGCCAGCAGGGACAGGGGAAGTGACTATGGCTACACCTTC
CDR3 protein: CASRDRGSDYGYTF

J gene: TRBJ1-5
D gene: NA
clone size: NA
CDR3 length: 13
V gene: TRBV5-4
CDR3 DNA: TGTGCCAGCAGCTGGGACATCAATCAGCCCCAGCATTTT
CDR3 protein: CASSWDINQPQHF

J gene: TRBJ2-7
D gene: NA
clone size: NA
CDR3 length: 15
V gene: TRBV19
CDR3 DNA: TGTGCCAGTAGTCCCCGGCAGGGTACCACCTACGAGCAGTACTTC
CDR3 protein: CASSPRQGTTYEQYF

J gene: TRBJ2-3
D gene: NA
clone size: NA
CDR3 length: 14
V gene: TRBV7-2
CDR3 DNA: TGTGCCAGCAACGGGTGGGGGGGCACAGATACGCAGTATTTT
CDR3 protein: CASNGWGGTDTQYF

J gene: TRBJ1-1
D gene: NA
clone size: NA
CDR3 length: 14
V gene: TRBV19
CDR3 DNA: TGTGCCAGTAGTACACAGGGTGGGTTGACTGAAGCTTTCTTT
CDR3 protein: CASSTQGGLTEAFF

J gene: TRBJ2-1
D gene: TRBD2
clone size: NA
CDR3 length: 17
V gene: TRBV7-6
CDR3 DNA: TGTGCCAGCAGCCCCCTGGGGACTAGCGGGGTGTACAATGAGCAGTTCTTC
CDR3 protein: CASSPLGTSGVYNEQFF

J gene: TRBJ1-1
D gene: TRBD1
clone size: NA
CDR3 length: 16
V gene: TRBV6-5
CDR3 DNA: TGTGCCAGCAGTTACAGGGGGCTATCCCTGAACACTGAAGCTTTCTTT
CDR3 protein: CASSYRGLSLNTEAFF

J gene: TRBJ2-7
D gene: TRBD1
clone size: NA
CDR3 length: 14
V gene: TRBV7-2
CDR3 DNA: TGTGCCAGCAGCGCCGGGACAGCGAACTACGAGCAGTACTTC
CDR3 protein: CASSAGTANYEQYF